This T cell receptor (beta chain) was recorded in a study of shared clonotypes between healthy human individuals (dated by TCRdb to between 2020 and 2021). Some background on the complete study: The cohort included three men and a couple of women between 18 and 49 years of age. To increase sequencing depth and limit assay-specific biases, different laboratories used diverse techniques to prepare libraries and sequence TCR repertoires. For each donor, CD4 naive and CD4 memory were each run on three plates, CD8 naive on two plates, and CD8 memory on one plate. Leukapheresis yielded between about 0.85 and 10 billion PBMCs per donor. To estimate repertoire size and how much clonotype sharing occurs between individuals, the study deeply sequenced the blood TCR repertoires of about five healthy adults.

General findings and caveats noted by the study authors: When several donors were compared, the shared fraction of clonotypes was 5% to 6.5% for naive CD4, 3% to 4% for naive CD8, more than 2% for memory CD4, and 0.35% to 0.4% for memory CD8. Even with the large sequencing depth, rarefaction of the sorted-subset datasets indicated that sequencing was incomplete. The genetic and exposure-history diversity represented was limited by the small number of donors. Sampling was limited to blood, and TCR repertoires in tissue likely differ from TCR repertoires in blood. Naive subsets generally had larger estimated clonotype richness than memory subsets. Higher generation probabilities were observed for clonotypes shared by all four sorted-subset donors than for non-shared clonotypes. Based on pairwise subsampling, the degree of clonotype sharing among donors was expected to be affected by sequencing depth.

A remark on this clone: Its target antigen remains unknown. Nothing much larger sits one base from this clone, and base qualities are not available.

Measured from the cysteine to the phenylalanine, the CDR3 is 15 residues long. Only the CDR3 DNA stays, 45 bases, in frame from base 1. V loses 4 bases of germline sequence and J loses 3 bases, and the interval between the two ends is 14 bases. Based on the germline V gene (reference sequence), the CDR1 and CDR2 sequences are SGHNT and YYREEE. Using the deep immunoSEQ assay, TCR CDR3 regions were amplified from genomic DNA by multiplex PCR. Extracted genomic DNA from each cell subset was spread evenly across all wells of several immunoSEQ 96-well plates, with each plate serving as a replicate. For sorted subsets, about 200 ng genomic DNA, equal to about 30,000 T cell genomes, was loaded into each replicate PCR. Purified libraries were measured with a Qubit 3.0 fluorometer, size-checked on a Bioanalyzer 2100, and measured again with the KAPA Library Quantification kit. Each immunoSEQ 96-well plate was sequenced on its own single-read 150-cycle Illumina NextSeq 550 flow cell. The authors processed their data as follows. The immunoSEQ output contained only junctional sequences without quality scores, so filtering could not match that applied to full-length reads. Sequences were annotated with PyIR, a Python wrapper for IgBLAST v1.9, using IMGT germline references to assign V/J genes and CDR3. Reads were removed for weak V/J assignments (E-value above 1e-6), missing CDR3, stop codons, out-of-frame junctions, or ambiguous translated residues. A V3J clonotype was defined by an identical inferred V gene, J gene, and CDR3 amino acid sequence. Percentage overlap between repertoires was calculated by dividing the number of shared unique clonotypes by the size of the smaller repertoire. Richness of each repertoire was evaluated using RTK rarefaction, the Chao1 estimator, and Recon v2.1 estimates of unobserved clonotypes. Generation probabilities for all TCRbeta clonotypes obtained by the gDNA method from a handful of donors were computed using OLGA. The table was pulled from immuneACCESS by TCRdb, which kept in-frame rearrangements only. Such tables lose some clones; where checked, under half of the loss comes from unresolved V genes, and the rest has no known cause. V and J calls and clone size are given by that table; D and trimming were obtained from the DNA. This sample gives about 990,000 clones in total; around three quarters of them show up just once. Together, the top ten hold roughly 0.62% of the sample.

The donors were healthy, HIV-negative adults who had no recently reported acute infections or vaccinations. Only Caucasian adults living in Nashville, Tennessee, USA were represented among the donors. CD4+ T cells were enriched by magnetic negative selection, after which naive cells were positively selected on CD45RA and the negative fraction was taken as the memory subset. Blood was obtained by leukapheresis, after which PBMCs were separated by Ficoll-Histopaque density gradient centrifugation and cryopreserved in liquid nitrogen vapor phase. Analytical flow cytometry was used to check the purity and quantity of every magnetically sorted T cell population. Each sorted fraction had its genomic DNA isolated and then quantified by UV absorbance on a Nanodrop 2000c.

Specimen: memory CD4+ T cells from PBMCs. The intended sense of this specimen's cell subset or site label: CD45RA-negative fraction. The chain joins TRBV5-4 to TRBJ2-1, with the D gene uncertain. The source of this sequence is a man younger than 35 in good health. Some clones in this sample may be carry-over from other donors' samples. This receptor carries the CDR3 CASSLDATVYNEQFF. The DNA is TGTGCCAGCAGCCTCGACGCAACCGTCTACAATGAGCAGTTCTTC. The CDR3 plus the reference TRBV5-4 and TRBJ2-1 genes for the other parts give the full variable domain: ETGVTQSPTHLIKTRGQQVTLRCSSQSGHNTVSWYQQALGQGPQFIFQYYREEENGRGNFPPRFSGLQFPNYSSELNVNALELDDSALYLCASSLDATVYNEQFFGPGTRLTVL.